The T cell receptor beta chain described here comes from a study of T cells in tuberculosis (dated by TCRdb to the late 2010s). In the study overall: To characterize T cells specific for the mycobacterial lipid antigen glucose monomycolate (GMM), the study used CD1B tetramers together with high-throughput TCR immunosequencing. General conclusions and limits of the study: T cells that bind the CD1B-GMM tetramer with low affinity may have been missed by the stringent sort gate.

On this clone: Base qualities are not provided; no much larger clone lies one nucleotide away.

After being thawed and rested overnight, PBMC were stained with GMM-loaded CD1B tetramer, a Live/Dead dye and anti-CD3, and were then sorted on a FACS Aria II. C32 glucose monomycolate purified from Rhodococcus equi was loaded onto CD1B tetramers. Before cryopreservation, the PBMC later used for tetramer sorting had been depleted of CD14-expressing monocytes as part of a separate study. From each donor, 95,000 to 100,000 tetramer-negative cells were sorted and were analyzed alongside the tetramer-positive cells. Antigen-specific T cells were sorted from several healthy South African adults using GMM-loaded CD1B tetramers. Because TCR-alpha and TCR-beta chains were sequenced unpaired, no information on chain pairing was available. TCR libraries were generated with the immunoSEQ multiplex PCR assay, using TCR-beta and/or TCR-alpha/delta assays for each sample. The amplified TCR libraries were sequenced on the Illumina high-throughput platform. As for the authors' bioinformatics: Clustering and dimensionality reduction relied on pairwise TCRdist distances among GMM-specific receptors from T cells that were either sorted ex vivo or expanded in vitro. Sequence motifs, defined by gene usage and CDR3 content, were tested for enrichment in tetramer-positive compared with tetramer-negative populations. TCRdb retrieved this table from immuneACCESS and kept in-frame rearrangements only. Not all clones are present; in checked studies, unresolved V genes account for under half, and no reason is known for the remainder. Clone size and the V and J calls come from that table; the DNA yielded D and trimming. In all, the sample holds about 58,000 clones, and around 90% of those were seen once. Together, the top ten hold roughly 22% of the sample.

From the germline V gene, CDR1 is MNHNS and CDR2 is SASEGT. V was cut back by 3 bases and J by 0 bases, leaving a gap of 17 bases between them. The CDR3 covers 17 residues, taking in both the cysteine and the phenylalanine. Only the CDR3 DNA stays, 51 bases, in frame from base 1. This TCR was sampled from an adult woman with latent tuberculosis. The chain was built from TRBV6-1 and TRBJ1-2, with the D gene not confidently named. The source material was CD1b-GMM tetramer-negative cells sorted from PBMCs. The cell subset or site label of this sample denotes: T cells not binding CD1B-GMM tetramer, sorted from same donor. The nucleotide sequence reads as follows: TGTGCCAGCAGTGACCTTCGCAGAACACAAACTAACTATGGCTACACCTTC. It translates as CASSDLRRTQTNYGYTF.